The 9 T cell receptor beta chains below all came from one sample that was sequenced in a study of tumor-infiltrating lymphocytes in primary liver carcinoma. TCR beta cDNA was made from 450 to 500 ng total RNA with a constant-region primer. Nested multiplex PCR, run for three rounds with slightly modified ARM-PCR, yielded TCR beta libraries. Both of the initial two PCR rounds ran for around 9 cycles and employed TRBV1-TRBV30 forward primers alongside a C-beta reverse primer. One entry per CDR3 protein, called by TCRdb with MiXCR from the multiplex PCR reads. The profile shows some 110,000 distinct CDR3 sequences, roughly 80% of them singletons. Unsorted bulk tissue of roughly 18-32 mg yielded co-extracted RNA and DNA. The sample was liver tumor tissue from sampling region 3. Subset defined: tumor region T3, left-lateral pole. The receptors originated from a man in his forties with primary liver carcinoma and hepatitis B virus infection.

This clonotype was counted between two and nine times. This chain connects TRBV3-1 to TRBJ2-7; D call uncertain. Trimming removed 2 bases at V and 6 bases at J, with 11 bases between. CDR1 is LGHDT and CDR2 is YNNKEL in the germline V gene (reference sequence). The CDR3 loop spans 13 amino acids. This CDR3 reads CASSQSAPGEQYF. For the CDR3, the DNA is TGTGCCAGCAGCCAATCTGCTCCGGGCGAGCAGTACTTC.

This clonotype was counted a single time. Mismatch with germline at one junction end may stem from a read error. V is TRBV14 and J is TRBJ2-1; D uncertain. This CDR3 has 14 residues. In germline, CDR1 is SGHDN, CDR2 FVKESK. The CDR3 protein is CDSSQNLDTGEQFF. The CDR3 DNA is TGTGACAGCAGCCAAAATCTCGACACCGGTGAGCAGTTCTTC.

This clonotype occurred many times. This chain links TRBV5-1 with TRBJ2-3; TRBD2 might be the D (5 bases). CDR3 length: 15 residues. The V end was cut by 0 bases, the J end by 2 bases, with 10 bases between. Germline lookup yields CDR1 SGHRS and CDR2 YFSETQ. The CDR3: CASSLEAGLTDTQYF. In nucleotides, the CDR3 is TGCGCCAGCAGCTTGGAGGCGGGCCTCACAGATACGCAGTATTTT.

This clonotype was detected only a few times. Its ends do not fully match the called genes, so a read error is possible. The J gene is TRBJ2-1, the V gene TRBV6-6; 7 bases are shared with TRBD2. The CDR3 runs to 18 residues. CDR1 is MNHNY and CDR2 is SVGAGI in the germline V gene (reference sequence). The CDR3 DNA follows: TGTGCCAGCAGGTACTCGAATGGGCTAGCGGTCTCATACAATGAGCAGTTCTTC. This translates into CASRYSNGLAVSYNEQFF.

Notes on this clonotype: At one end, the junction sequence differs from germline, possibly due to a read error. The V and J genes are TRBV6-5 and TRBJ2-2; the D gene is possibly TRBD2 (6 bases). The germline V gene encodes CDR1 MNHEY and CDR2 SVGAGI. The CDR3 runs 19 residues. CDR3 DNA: TGTGCCAGCAGTTACTCGTGGCCGGGAGATGCCCTAGGCACCGGGGAGTTGTTTTTT. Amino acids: CASSYSWPGDALGTGELFF.

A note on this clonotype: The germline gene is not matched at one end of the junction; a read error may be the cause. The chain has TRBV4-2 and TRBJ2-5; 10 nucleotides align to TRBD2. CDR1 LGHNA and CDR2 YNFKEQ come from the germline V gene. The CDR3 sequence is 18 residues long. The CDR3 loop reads CASSQVGLVLAGQGTQYF. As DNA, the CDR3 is TGTGCCAGTAGCCAAGTAGGTCTGGTACTAGCGGGACAAGGGACCCAGTACTTC.

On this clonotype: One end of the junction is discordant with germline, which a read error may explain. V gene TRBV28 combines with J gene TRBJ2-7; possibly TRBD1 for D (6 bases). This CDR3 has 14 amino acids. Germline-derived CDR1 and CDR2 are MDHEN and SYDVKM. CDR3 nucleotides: TGTGCTAGCAGATGGAACAGGGCCTCTTACGAGCAGTACTTC. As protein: CASRWNRASYEQYF.

CDR3 sequence reads: CASSVWAGLLSGANVLTF. CDR3 in DNA: TGTGCCAGCAGCGTATGGGCGGGTTTACTCTCTGGGGCCAACGTCCTGACTTTC. The V and J genes are TRBV9 and TRBJ2-6, with TRBD2 as a possible D gene (5 bases). The CDR3 runs to 18 residues. Trimming pared 1 base from V and 0 bases from J, leaving 14 bases between. Germline V lookup: CDR1 SGDLS, CDR2 YYNGEE.

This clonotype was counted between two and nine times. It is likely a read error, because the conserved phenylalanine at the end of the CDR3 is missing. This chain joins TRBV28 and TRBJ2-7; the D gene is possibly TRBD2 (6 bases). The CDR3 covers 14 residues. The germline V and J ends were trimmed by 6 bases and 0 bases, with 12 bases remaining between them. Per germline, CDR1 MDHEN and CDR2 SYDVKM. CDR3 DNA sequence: TGTGCCAGCAGAGGGACTCGGAGCTCCTACGAGCAGTACCTC. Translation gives CASRGTRSSYEQYL.